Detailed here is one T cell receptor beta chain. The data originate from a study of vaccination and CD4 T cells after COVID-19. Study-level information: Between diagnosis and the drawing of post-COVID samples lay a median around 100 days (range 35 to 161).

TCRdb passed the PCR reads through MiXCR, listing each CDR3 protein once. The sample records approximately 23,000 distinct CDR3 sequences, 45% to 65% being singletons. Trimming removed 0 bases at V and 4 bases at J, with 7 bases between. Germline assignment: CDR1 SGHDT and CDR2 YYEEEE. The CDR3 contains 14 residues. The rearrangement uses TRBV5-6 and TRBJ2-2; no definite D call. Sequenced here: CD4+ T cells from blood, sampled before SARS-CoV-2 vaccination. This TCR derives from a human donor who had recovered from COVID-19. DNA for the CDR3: TGTGCCAGCAGCTTGGTCCCCTTCACCGGGGAGCTGTTTTTT. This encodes CASSLVPFTGELFF.